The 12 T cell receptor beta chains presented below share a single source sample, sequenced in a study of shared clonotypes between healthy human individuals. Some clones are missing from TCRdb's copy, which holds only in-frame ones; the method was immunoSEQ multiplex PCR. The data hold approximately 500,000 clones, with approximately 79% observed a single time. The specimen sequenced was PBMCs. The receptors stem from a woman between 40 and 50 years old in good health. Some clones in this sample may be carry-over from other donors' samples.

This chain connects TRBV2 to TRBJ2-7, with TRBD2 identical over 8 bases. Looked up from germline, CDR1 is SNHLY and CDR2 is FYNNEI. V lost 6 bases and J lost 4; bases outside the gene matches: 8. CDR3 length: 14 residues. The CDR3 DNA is TGTGCCAGCAGACAATCGGGAGGGGGGTACGAGCAGTACTTC. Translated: CASRQSGGGYEQYF.

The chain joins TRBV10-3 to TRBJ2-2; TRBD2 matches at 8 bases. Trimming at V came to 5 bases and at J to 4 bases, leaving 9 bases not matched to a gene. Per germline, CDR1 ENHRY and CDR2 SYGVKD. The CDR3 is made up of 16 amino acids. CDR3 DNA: TGTGCCATCAGTCCCCGTTTTAGCGGGGCCACCGGGGAGCTGTTTTTT. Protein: CAISPRFSGATGELFF.

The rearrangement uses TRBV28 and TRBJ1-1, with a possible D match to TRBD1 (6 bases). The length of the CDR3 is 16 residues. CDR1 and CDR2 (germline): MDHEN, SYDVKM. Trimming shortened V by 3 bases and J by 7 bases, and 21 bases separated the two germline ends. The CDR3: CASSFRRGGRMIEAFF. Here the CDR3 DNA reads TGTGCCAGCAGTTTCCGAAGAGGGGGTAGAATGATTGAAGCTTTCTTT.

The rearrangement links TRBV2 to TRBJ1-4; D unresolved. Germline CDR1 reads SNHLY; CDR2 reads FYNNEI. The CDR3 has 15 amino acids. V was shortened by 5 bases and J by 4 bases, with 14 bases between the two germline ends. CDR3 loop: CASSKTGSNNEKLFF. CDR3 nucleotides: TGTGCCAGCAGTAAAACCGGGTCTAATAATGAAAAACTGTTTTTT.

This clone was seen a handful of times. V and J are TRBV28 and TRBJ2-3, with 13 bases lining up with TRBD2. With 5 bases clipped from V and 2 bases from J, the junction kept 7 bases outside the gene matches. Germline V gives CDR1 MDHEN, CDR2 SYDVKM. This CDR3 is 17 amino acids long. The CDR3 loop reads CASSPTSGRASTDTQYF. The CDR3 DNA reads TGTGCCAGCAGTCCAACTAGCGGGAGGGCCTCCACAGATACGCAGTATTTT.

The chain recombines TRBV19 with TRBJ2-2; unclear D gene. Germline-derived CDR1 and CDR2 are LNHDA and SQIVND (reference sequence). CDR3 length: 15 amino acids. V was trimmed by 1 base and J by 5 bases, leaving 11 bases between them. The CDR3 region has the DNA TGTGCCAGTAGTATAGGTAGGGTAGGAACCGGGGAGCTGTTTTTT. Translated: CASSIGRVGTGELFF.

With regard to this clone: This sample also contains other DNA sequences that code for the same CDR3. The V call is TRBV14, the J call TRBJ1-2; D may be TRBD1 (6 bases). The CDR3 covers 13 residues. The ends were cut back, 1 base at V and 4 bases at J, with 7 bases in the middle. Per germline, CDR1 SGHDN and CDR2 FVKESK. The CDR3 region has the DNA TGTGCCAGCAGCCAAGGACAGGTCTATGGCTACACCTTC. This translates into CASSQGQVYGYTF.

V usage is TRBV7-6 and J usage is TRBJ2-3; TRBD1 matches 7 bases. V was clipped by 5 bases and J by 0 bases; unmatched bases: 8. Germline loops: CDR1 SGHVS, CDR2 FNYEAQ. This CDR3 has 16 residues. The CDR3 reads CASSLAVTGSTDTQYF. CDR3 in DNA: TGTGCCAGCAGCCTTGCCGTGACAGGGAGCACAGATACGCAGTATTTT. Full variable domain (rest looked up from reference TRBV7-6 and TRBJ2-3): GAGVSQSPRYKVTKRGQDVALRCDPISGHVSLYWYRQALGQGPEFLTYFNYEAQQDKSGLPNDRFSAERPEGSISTLTIQRTEQRDSAMYRCASSLAVTGSTDTQYFGPGTRLTVL.

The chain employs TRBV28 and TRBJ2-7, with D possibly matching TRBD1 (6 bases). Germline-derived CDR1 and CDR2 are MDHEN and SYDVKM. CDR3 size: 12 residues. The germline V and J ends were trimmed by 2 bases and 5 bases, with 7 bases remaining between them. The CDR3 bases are TGTGCCAGCAGTTTAGCAGGGGACGAGCAGTACTTC. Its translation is CASSLAGDEQYF.

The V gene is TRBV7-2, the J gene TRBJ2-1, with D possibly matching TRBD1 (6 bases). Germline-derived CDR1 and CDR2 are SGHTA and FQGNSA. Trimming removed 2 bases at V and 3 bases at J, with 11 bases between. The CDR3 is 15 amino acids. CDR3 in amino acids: CASSLSGDIYNEQFF. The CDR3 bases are TGTGCCAGCAGCTTATCAGGGGACATCTACAATGAGCAGTTCTTC.

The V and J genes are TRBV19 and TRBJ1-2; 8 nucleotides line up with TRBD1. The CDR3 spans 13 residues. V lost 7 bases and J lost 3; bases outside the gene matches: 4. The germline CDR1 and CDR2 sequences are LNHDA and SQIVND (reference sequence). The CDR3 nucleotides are TGTGCCAGTAAGGACAGGGAAGACTATGGCTACACCTTC. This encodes CASKDREDYGYTF. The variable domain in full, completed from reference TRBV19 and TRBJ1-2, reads DGGITQSPKYLFRKEGQNVTLSCEQNLNHDAMYWYRQDPGQGLRLIYYSQIVNDFQKGDIAEGYSVSREKKESFPLTVTSAQKNPTAFYLCASKDREDYGYTFGSGTRLTVV.

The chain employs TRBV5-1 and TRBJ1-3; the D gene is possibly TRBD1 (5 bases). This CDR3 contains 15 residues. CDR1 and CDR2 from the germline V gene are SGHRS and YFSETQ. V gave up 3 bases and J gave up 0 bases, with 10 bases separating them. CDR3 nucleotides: TGCGCCAGCAGCTACGACAGCATCTCTGGAAACACCATATATTTT. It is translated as CASSYDSISGNTIYF.